These T cell receptor beta chains were read from a single sample in a study of beta chain features in type 1 diabetes. Data came from immunoSEQ multiplex PCR; TCRdb stores just in-frame clones and leaves some out. The top ten clones hold around 2.5% of a sample with roughly 150,000 clones, 7.5% to 9.5% of them seen once. Sequenced input: central memory CD4+ T cells from blood. The receptors shown here come from a woman aged 18-29 years in good health. Both conserved end residues are part of each CDR3. A D gene is named only where the DNA matches it firmly. Clone size is shown for a subset of rows, as once, few, many or a class of expanded clone.

>NA|TRBV5-1|TRBJ2-3|TRBD2
TGCGCCAGCAGCTTCACAAGCGGGGGGGCAGATACGCAGTATTTT
CASSFTSGGADTQYF
>NA|TRBV10-3|TRBJ2-5|NA
TGTGCCACCAGGTCTACGGGAGCAAAGGAGACCCAGTACTTC
CATRSTGAKETQYF
>few|TRBV2|TRBJ2-4|TRBD2
TGTGCCAGCAGTGAACTAGCGGGAGACCGGTACTTC
CASSELAGDRYF
>many|TRBV4-2|TRBJ2-3|NA
TGTGCCAGCAGCCAAGGGAGGGACGGGAGTGCAGATACGCAGTATTTT
CASSQGRDGSADTQYF
>few|TRBV5-1|TRBJ1-2|NA
TGCGCCAGCAGCTTGCCAGGCTATGGCTACACCTTC
CASSLPGYGYTF
>few|TRBV28|TRBJ1-5|TRBD1
TGTGCCAGCAGTTTAAGGGACAGCGTCGCTCAGCCCCAGCATTTT
CASSLRDSVAQPQHF
>NA|TRBV18|TRBJ2-7|NA
TGTGCCAGCAGAGCACTGAGCTCAGGGGCCGAGCAGTACTTC
CASRALSSGAEQYF
>many|TRBV7-2|TRBJ2-5|TRBD2
TGTGCCAGCAGCCCGGGGACTAGCGCTGAGACCCAGTACTTC
CASSPGTSAETQYF
>NA|TRBV7-9|TRBJ2-1|TRBD2
TGTGCCAGCAGCCAGATGGGAAGGCGGGAGGACAATGAGCAGTTCTTC
CASSQMGRREDNEQFF
>NA|TRBV10-3|TRBJ1-2|NA
TGTGCCATCAGTGAGTCCGGAGACTATGGCTACACCTTC
CAISESGDYGYTF
>few|TRBV4-2|TRBJ1-3|NA
TGTGCCAGCAGCCAAGCGGGAAACACCATATATTTT
CASSQAGNTIYF
>NA|TRBV10-3|TRBJ2-7|TRBD2
TGTGCCATCAGAGCGGGGGGCAACGAGCAGTACTTC
CAIRAGGNEQYF
>NA|TRBV19|TRBJ1-1|NA
TGTGCCAGTAGTTCGGGACAAACGAACACTGAAGCTTTCTTT
CASSSGQTNTEAFF
>few|TRBV18|TRBJ2-1|TRBD2
TGTGCCAGCGCGGGACTAGATGACAATGAGCAGTTCTTC
CASAGLDDNEQFF
>few|TRBV30|TRBJ2-1|TRBD1
TGTGCCTGGAGTGTGGGGGACAGGGGGAATGAGCAGTTCTTC
CAWSVGDRGNEQFF
>few|TRBV5-4|TRBJ2-3|TRBD1
TGTGCCAGCAGCACCGGGACAGTCACAGATACGCAGTATTTT
CASSTGTVTDTQYF
>NA|TRBV2|TRBJ2-5|TRBD2
TGTGCCAGCAGTGGCCTAGCGGGGACGGAGACCCAGTACTTC
CASSGLAGTETQYF
>NA|TRBV5-1|TRBJ1-5|NA
TGCGCCAGCAACGGGACATCCTATAGCAATCAGCCCCAGCATTTT
CASNGTSYSNQPQHF
>NA|TRBV9|TRBJ2-3|NA
TGTGCCAGCAGCGCAGCAATAGGGGACACAGATACGCAGTATTTT
CASSAAIGDTDTQYF
>NA|TRBV10-3|TRBJ1-2|TRBD1
TGTGCCATCGGACAGGGGTATGGCTACACCTTC
CAIGQGYGYTF
>few|TRBV5-6|TRBJ2-2|NA
TGTGCCAGCAGCTTGGCCCAGAACCTGAACACCGGGGAGCTGTTTTTT
CASSLAQNLNTGELFF
>few|TRBV4-2|TRBJ2-7|TRBD2
TGTGCCAGCAGCCAAGATGGGGGGGCCTACGAGCAGTACTTC
CASSQDGGAYEQYF
>few|TRBV5-4|TRBJ1-1|NA
TGTGCCAGCAGCTTGGATGGCAGGATGAACACTGAAGCTTTCTTT
CASSLDGRMNTEAFF
>few|TRBV7-9|TRBJ1-1|NA
TGTGCCAGCAGCTTGGCGGGAATTGGAGCTGAAGCTTTCTTT
CASSLAGIGAEAFF
>NA|TRBV30|TRBJ2-3|TRBD2
TGTGCCTGGATAAGAGCGGGAGCTGTAGATACGCAGTATTTT
CAWIRAGAVDTQYF
>NA|TRBV15|TRBJ2-5|NA
TGTGCCACCAGCACGACAGTTCAAGAGACCCAGTACTTC
CATSTTVQETQYF
>NA|TRBV6-4|TRBJ2-7|TRBD1
TGTGCCAGCAGTGCCGGGACAGGGGCCTACGAGCAGTACTTC
CASSAGTGAYEQYF
>NA|TRBV7-9|TRBJ1-4|TRBD1
TGTGCCAGCAGCTCACAGGGGGGAAGGGAAAAACTGTTTTTT
CASSSQGGREKLFF
>many|TRBV7-9|TRBJ1-1|NA
TGTGCCAGCAGCTTATTCGAGGGATACACTGAAGCTTTCTTT
CASSLFEGYTEAFF
>once|TRBV7-9|TRBJ2-1|NA
TGTGCCAGCAGCTTCTCTACCAATGAGCAGTTCTTC
CASSFSTNEQFF
>few|TRBV30|TRBJ1-4|TRBD1
TGTGCCTGGAGTGTACTAGGACAGGGGGGACTGTTTTTT
CAWSVLGQGGLFF
>NA|TRBV7-9|TRBJ1-5|TRBD1
TGTGCCAGCAGCGATGACAGGGGTAGCAATCAGCCCCAGCATTTT
CASSDDRGSNQPQHF
>few|TRBV18|TRBJ2-1|NA
TGTGCCAGCTCACCACCGGTACGGAATGAGCAGTTCTTC
CASSPPVRNEQFF
>NA|TRBV15|TRBJ2-1|NA
TGTGCCACCAGCAGAGACCCAGGCGGGTCCTACAATGAGCAGTTCTTC
CATSRDPGGSYNEQFF
>NA|TRBV16|TRBJ1-2|NA
TGTGCCAGCAGACCACAGGCCATCTCTCCCACCTTC
CASRPQAISPTF
>NA|TRBV6-6|TRBJ2-3|NA
TGTGCCAGCAGTGATCACGGGACAGATACGCAGTATTTT
CASSDHGTDTQYF
>few|TRBV5-4|TRBJ1-2|NA
TGTGCCAGCAGCCGCGGGGGTAACTATGGCTACACCTTC
CASSRGGNYGYTF
>few|TRBV19|TRBJ1-2|TRBD1
TGTGCCAGTTCGGACAGGGGCTGGTATGGCTACACCTTC
CASSDRGWYGYTF
>NA|TRBV28|TRBJ1-2|NA
TGTGCCAGCAGTCCCACGGGACATACGCGCTACACCTTC
CASSPTGHTRYTF
>NA|TRBV5-8|TRBJ2-3|TRBD2
TGTGCCAGCAGCTTCGGCGGGACTAGCGAGCCAGATACGCAGTATTTT
CASSFGGTSEPDTQYF
>NA|TRBV11-3|TRBJ1-2|NA
TGTGCCAGCAGCCCAGGGACCGCGCTGGGAGGATATGGCTACACCTTC
CASSPGTALGGYGYTF